The next 9 T cell receptor beta chains were all read from a single sample in a study of blood T cell repertoires in COVID-19. Assay used: immunoSEQ multiplex PCR; TCRdb lists only in-frame clones, some missing. The sample carries around 230,000 clones, 65% to 85% recorded once. Sequenced: peripheral blood. These receptors were collected from a woman older than 75 with acute or convalescent COVID-19.

The gene calls are TRBV28 and TRBJ1-1; 7 positions match TRBD1. V lost 6 bases to trimming and J lost 1 base; unmatched junction nucleotides: 8. The CDR3 spans 15 residues. From germline, CDR1 is MDHEN and CDR2 SYDVKM. The CDR3 sequence: CASRRSGGQNTEAFF. CDR3 DNA: TGTGCCAGCAGACGATCAGGGGGTCAGAACACTGAAGCTTTCTTT.

This clone was recorded at least ten times. V is TRBV6-5 and J is TRBJ1-1, with 7 bases fitting TRBD1. CDR3 length equals 13 residues. Germline values: CDR1 MNHEY, CDR2 SVGAGI. The J segment lost 2 bases and the V segment lost 5 bases, leaving 2 bases of the junction unmatched. CDR3 coding DNA: TGTGCCAGCAGTAACAGGGGTAACACTGAAGCTTTCTTT. Translation gives CASSNRGNTEAFF.

CDR3 amino acids: CASSLTDTGGASTQYF. CDR3 sequence (DNA): TGTGCCAGCAGCTTAACCGATACAGGGGGCGCTTCGACGCAGTATTTT. The V and J genes are TRBV7-9 and TRBJ2-3, with 9 bases aligning to TRBD1. J lost 9 bases, V lost 2 bases, and 12 bases had no gene match. This CDR3 has 16 residues. CDR1 SEHNR and CDR2 FQNEAQ come from the germline V gene (reference sequence).

This chain uses TRBV3-1 (or the pseudogene TRBV3-2) with TRBJ2-3; the match to TRBD2 covers 8 bases. Trimming removed 3 bases from V and 2 bases from J; junction bases left unmatched: 13. The CDR3 loop spans 18 amino acids. Germline assignment: CDR1 LGHDT and CDR2 YNNKEL (reference sequence). The CDR3 nucleotides read TGTGCCAGCAGCCATCCCCCTGGGGCGGGGGGTTCCACAGATACGCAGTATTTT. This gives the protein CASSHPPGAGGSTDTQYF.

As DNA, the CDR3 is TGTGCCAGCAGCTTTACGGGGTTCACAGATACGCAGTATTTT. This encodes CASSFTGFTDTQYF. The V call is TRBV7-2, the J call TRBJ2-3; possible D gene TRBD2, 5 bases. CDR1 SGHTA and CDR2 FQGNSA come from the germline V gene. CDR3 length: 14 residues. The V and J ends lost 3 bases and 2 bases respectively, with 9 bases between them.

The chain combines TRBV25-1 with TRBJ2-7, with D perhaps TRBD1 (5 bases). The V and J ends lost 6 bases and 4 bases respectively, with 7 bases between them. Per the germline V gene, CDR1 is MGHDK and CDR2 is SYGVNS. The CDR3 totals 11 residues. CDR3 sequence reads: CASSRQYEQYF. DNA for the CDR3: TGTGCCAGCAGCCGACAGTACGAGCAGTACTTC.

V and J are TRBV29-1 and TRBJ1-4; D possibly corresponds to TRBD1 (6 bases). CDR1 and CDR2 (germline): SQVTM, ANQGSEA. Between the trimmed V and J ends, which lost 2 bases and 5 bases, there was a span of 9 bases. The CDR3 sequence is 13 residues long. The CDR3 sequence: CSVETGWNEKLFF. In nucleotides, the CDR3 is TGCAGCGTTGAAACAGGGTGGAATGAAAAACTGTTTTTT.

The V and J genes are TRBV3-1 (or the pseudogene TRBV3-2) and TRBJ2-2; a possible D gene is TRBD2 (6 bases). Germline-derived CDR1 and CDR2 are LGHDT and YNNKEL (reference sequence). Trimming stripped 2 bases from V and 7 bases from J, with 8 bases between. This CDR3 spans 13 amino acids. For the CDR3, the DNA is TGTGCCAGCAGCCAACTCGGGGGCGGGGAGCTGTTTTTT. Translating gives CASSQLGGGELFF.

The chain joins TRBV28 to TRBJ2-5, with D maybe TRBD2 (6 bases). Trimming cost V 1 base and J 1 base, with 10 bases left between them. Germline V lookup: CDR1 MDHEN, CDR2 SYDVKM. The CDR3 covers 15 residues. The CDR3 sequence: CASSLSGGVQETQYF. The DNA for the CDR3 is TGTGCCAGCAGTTTATCCGGGGGAGTCCAAGAGACCCAGTACTTC.